Below, 20 T cell receptor beta chains from the same sample are listed, as sequenced in a study of control samples from healthy donors and cancer patients. Sequenced by immunoSEQ multiplex PCR; TCRdb stores in-frame clones only, minus some. The table records approximately 120,000 clones, about 87% of them present only once. What was sequenced was blood. The receptors derive from a man in his 60s in good health.

The chain employs TRBV28 and TRBJ2-1; weak D call: TRBD2 (7 bases). The CDR3 length is 13 residues. From germline, CDR1 is MDHEN and CDR2 SYDVKM. Trimming removed 8 bases at V and 9 bases at J, with 17 bases between. This chain's CDR3 is CASSRGAVGEQFF. CDR3 DNA: TGTGCCAGCTCTCGGGGGGCCGTCGGTGAGCAGTTCTTC.

Details on this clone: Sequence at one end of the junction differs from germline and may be a read error. The chain recombines TRBV7-7 with TRBJ2-3, with D perhaps TRBD2 (6 bases). The germline V gene encodes CDR1 SSHAT and CDR2 FNYEAQ (reference sequence). CDR3 length equals 15 residues. In DNA form, the CDR3 reads TGTGCTAGCAGCGCGACTAGTGGCCCGTCAGATACGCAGTATTTT. Encoded protein: CASSATSGPSDTQYF. Full variable domain (rest looked up from reference TRBV7-7 and TRBJ2-3): GAGVSQSPRYKVTKRGQDVTLRCDPISSHATLYWYQQALGQGPEFLTYFNYEAQPDKSGLPSDRFSAERPEGSISTLTIQRTEQRDSAMYRCASSATSGPSDTQYFGPGTRLTVL.

This clone is a singleton in its sample. The J gene is TRBJ2-2, the V gene TRBV6-1; D is possibly TRBD1 (6 bases). The CDR3 sequence is 15 residues long. Trimming took 1 base from V and 6 from J, leaving 12 bases between them. The germline CDR1 and CDR2 sequences are MNHNS and SASEGT. DNA of the CDR3: TGTGCCAGCAGTGAAGACAGGGTAGGCGCCGGGGAGCTGTTTTTT. It specifies CASSEDRVGAGELFF.

CDR3 in amino acids: CASRTPHTGELFF. The CDR3 nucleotides are TGTGCCAGCAGAACCCCTCACACCGGGGAGCTGTTTTTT. This sequence joins TRBV27 and TRBJ2-2; no reliable D call. The CDR3 consists of 13 residues. Trimming removed 6 bases from V and 3 bases from J, with 8 bases in between. Per the germline V gene, CDR1 is MNHEY and CDR2 is SMNVEV (reference sequence).

V is TRBV4-1 and J is TRBJ1-2; D remains unclear. Trimming took off 0 bases at V and 6 bases at J, with 20 bases between the two ends. Per the germline V gene, CDR1 is MGHRA and CDR2 is YSYEKL. The CDR3 runs to 17 residues. The CDR3 DNA is TGCGCCAGCAGCCAAGATCCATGGGCGCGGGTGAATAATGGCTACACCTTC. Translating gives CASSQDPWARVNNGYTF.

This rearrangement joins TRBV12-3 or TRBV12-4 to TRBJ1-2, with D perhaps matching TRBD1 (5 bases). V lost 6 bases to trimming and J lost 7 bases, with 15 bases between them. The CDR3 contains 13 residues. The DNA of the CDR3 is TGTGCCAGCAGCCCGACGGTCGGGGGTGGCTACACCTTC. Its protein product is CASSPTVGGGYTF.

This clone appeared a few times. V and J are TRBV5-1 and TRBJ2-5; D gene uncertain. The CDR3 consists of 15 residues. Germline lookup yields CDR1 SGHRS and CDR2 YFSETQ. V lost 0 bases and J 4 bases, leaving 13 bases between the germline ends. The CDR3 region has the DNA TGCGCCAGCAGCTTGGAAGGTGGGTCTAGAGAGACCCAGTACTTC. Translating gives CASSLEGGSRETQYF.

CDR3 DNA: TGTGCCAGCAGTTACTCTTTCTCGGCTTATCCAGCTGAAGCTTTCTTT. Translated: CASSYSFSAYPAEAFF. The chain joins TRBV6-6 to TRBJ1-1; D is ambiguous. This CDR3 is built from 16 residues. Germline V gene sequence: CDR1 MNHNY, CDR2 SVGAGI (reference sequence). Trimming took off 0 bases at V and 6 bases at J, with 17 bases between the two ends.

The V call is TRBV27, the J call TRBJ2-1; D is ambiguous. Germline-derived CDR1 and CDR2 are MNHEY and SMNVEV (reference sequence). The CDR3 spans 15 residues. Deletions cut 1 base from V and 6 bases from J, with 13 bases between. CDR3 coding DNA: TGTGCCAGCAGTTTATTGGATACCCGGGCCAATGAGCAGTTCTTC. It yields the protein CASSLLDTRANEQFF.

The rearrangement links TRBV18 to TRBJ1-1, with TRBD1 identical over 10 bases. CDR1 and CDR2 (germline): KGHSH, LQKENI. V lost 4 bases and J lost 4; bases outside the gene matches: 6. The CDR3 spans 15 residues. Here the CDR3 reads CASSLSGQGRTEAFF. The CDR3, as DNA: TGTGCCAGCTCACTATCGGGACAGGGGCGCACTGAAGCTTTCTTT. The whole variable domain, remainder taken from reference TRBV18 and TRBJ1-1, is NAGVMQNPRHLVRRRGQEARLRCSPMKGHSHVYWYRQLPEEGLKFMVYLQKENIIDESGMPKERFSAEFPKEGPSILRIQQVVRGDSAAYFCASSLSGQGRTEAFFGQGTRLTVV.

This clone was recorded a few times. The rearrangement links TRBV5-6 to TRBJ1-6, with 11 positions matching TRBD1. Germline CDR1 SGHDT, CDR2 YYEEEE. The CDR3 covers 16 residues. V shed 4 bases and J 9 bases; nucleotides not matched to a gene: 9. The CDR3 is CASSPDRGLSSSPLHF. DNA for the CDR3: TGTGCCAGCAGCCCGGACAGGGGGCTGAGTAGTTCACCCCTCCACTTT.

The chain is built from TRBV15 and TRBJ1-1, with 10 bases identical to TRBD1. The V and J ends lost 6 bases and 5 bases, in that order; junction bases with no gene match: 9. Germline V gives CDR1 LNHNV, CDR2 YYDKDF (reference sequence). CDR3 length: 15 amino acids. The CDR3 sequence is CATRDGTGVRTEAFF. CDR3 nucleotides: TGTGCCACCAGAGATGGGACAGGGGTTCGTACTGAAGCTTTCTTT.

The rearrangement joins TRBV29-1 to TRBJ2-2; 8 nucleotides line up with TRBD1. This CDR3 spans 15 amino acids. V was pared by 1 base and J by 2 bases, with 3 bases of the junction left unmatched. Germline V lookup: CDR1 SQVTM, CDR2 ANQGSEA. The CDR3 loop reads CSVEGTGSNTGELFF. The CDR3 DNA follows: TGCAGCGTTGAAGGGACAGGGTCAAACACCGGGGAGCTGTTTTTT.

The chain uses TRBV7-2 and TRBJ1-3, with 9 bases fitting TRBD1. Per the germline V gene, CDR1 is SGHTA and CDR2 is FQGNSA. The CDR3 is 15 residues long. The V gene end was trimmed by 7 bases and the J gene end by 0 bases; junction bases not matched to a gene: 4. CDR3 DNA: TGTGCCAGCACCCTGGGACAGGGCTCTGGAAACACCATATATTTT. The encoded protein is CASTLGQGSGNTIYF.

The chain has TRBV28 and TRBJ1-1; 11 nucleotides agree with TRBD1. V was clipped by 4 bases and J by 4 bases; unmatched bases: 8. CDR3 length: 16 residues. The germline V gene encodes CDR1 MDHEN and CDR2 SYDVKM. CDR3 sequence reads: CASSSRSGTGGTEAFF. CDR3 in DNA: TGTGCCAGCAGTTCGCGCTCCGGGACAGGGGGCACTGAAGCTTTCTTT.

This clone has just a few counts. V is TRBV7-2 and J is TRBJ1-4; possible D gene TRBD1, 6 bases. The CDR3 runs 15 residues. The ends were cut back, 5 bases at V and 10 bases at J, with 20 bases in the middle. The germline CDR1 and CDR2 sequences are SGHTA and FQGNSA. The CDR3 DNA follows: TGTGCCAGCAGCGCATGGACAGATCCAGAGGGAAAACTGTTTTTT. It encodes CASSAWTDPEGKLFF.

This clone was observed once. CDR3 loop: CASSSPADPSGNTIYF. The CDR3 coding sequence is TGTGCCAGCAGTAGTCCCGCGGATCCCTCTGGAAACACCATATATTTT. The chain joins TRBV6-6 to TRBJ1-3, with unresolved D. Looked up from germline, CDR1 is MNHNY and CDR2 is SVGAGI (reference sequence). CDR3 length equals 16 residues. V was trimmed by 5 bases and J by 0 bases, leaving 14 bases between them.

V and J are TRBV9 and TRBJ2-3; 14 bases line up with TRBD2. J lost 4 bases, V lost 5 bases, and 9 bases had no gene match. In germline, CDR1 is SGDLS, CDR2 YYNGEE. CDR3 size: 17 residues. CDR3: CASSRGLAGGLSDTQYF. The CDR3, as DNA: TGTGCCAGCAGTCGAGGACTAGCGGGGGGACTATCAGATACGCAGTATTTT.

Comments on this clone: This sample also contains other DNA sequences that code for the same CDR3. The chain joins TRBV5-1 to TRBJ2-5; D not certain. The CDR3 consists of 12 residues. Per the germline V gene, CDR1 is SGHRS and CDR2 is YFSETQ. V dropped 0 bases and J dropped 5 bases, with 5 bases sitting between them. The CDR3 spells CASSLGRETQYF. CDR3 coding DNA: TGCGCCAGCAGCTTGGGTCGGGAGACCCAGTACTTC.

The rearrangement uses TRBV27 and TRBJ1-3; D is unresolved. Germline CDR1 is MNHEY and CDR2 is SMNVEV (reference sequence). V lost 5 bases to trimming and J lost 0 bases, with 11 bases between them. This CDR3 contains 15 residues. CDR3 DNA: TGTGCCAGCAGTACCCAGTCAAGCTCTGGAAACACCATATATTTT. Protein: CASSTQSSSGNTIYF.